The source of this T cell receptor beta chain is a study of early T cells in non-severe SARS-CoV-2 infection. On the study more broadly: Sequencing targeted bulk RNA from unsorted whole blood, leaving chains unpaired.

The germline V gene encodes CDR1 LNHDA and CDR2 SQIVND (reference sequence). The CDR3 is 14 amino acids. V was clipped by 3 bases and J by 0 bases, with 9 bases between them. Findings of the study overall: Reliance on VDJdb matching favored anti-spike CD8 responses; private and CD4 specificities were missed.

A remark on this clonotype: Its antigen is unidentified.

Researchers tagged individual cDNA molecules with unique molecular identifiers. TCRdb itself ran the 5' RACE reads through MiXCR, one entry per CDR3 protein. The sample includes approximately 45,000 distinct CDR3 sequences, around 9.9% seen only once; the top ten take approximately 8.7%. Sequenced input: whole blood. The chain combines TRBV19 with TRBJ2-7, with D tentatively TRBD1 (6 bases). This receptor was obtained from an adult who was a healthcare worker with PCR-confirmed SARS-CoV-2 infection or an uninfected control (not recorded which). The CDR3 loop reads CASSIRDTSYEQYF. The DNA for the CDR3 is TGTGCCAGTAGTATTCGGGACACCTCCTACGAGCAGTACTTC. The variable domain in full, with the rest retrieved from reference TRBV19 and TRBJ2-7, is DGGITQSPKYLFRKEGQNVTLSCEQNLNHDAMYWYRQDPGQGLRLIYYSQIVNDFQKGDIAEGYSVSREKKESFPLTVTSAQKNPTAFYLCASSIRDTSYEQYFGPGTRLTVT.